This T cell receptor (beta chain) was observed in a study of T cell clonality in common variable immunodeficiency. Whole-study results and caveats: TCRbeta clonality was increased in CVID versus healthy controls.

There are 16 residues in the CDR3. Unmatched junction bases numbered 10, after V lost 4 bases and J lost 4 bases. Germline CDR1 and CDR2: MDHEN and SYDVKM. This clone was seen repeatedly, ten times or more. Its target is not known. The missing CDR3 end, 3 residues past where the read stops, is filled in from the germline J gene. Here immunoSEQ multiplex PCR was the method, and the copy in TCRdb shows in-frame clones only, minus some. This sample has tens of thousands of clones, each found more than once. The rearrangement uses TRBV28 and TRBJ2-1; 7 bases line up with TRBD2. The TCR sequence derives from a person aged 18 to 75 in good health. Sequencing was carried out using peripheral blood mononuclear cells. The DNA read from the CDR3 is TGTGCCAGCAGTTATGATGGGGGGGAGCGGTACAATGAG. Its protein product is CASSYDGGERYNE. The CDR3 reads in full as CASSYDGGERYNEQFF.